The next 20 T cell receptor beta chains were all read from a single sample in a study of T cell responses to AZD1222 COVID-19 vaccine. The repertoire was sequenced with immunoSEQ multiplex PCR; TCRdb's copy has only in-frame clones and lacks some. The data hold 100,000 to 150,000 clones, with around 85% observed a single time. The source was peripheral blood, collected 28 days after the second AZD1222 dose. These receptors originate from an adult who received the AZD1222 COVID-19 vaccine.

V usage is TRBV7-2 and J usage is TRBJ2-1; 10 positions agree with TRBD2. The CDR3 runs to 15 residues. V was clipped by 2 bases and J by 8 bases; unmatched bases: 6. Germline lookup yields CDR1 SGHTA and CDR2 FQGNSA. The CDR3 is CASSLSLAGADEQFF. For the CDR3, the DNA is TGTGCCAGCAGCTTATCGCTAGCGGGGGCTGATGAGCAGTTCTTC.

V and J are TRBV19 and TRBJ2-1; 10 bases match TRBD2. CDR1 and CDR2 from the germline V gene are LNHDA and SQIVND (reference sequence). Trimming cost V 6 bases and J 1 base; bases outside gene matches: 3. This CDR3 spans 15 amino acids. In DNA, the CDR3 is TGTGCCAGTAGCAAAGCGGGGGGGTCCTACAATGAGCAGTTCTTC. This sequence encodes CASSKAGGSYNEQFF.

The rearrangement uses TRBV9 and TRBJ2-1; 11 bases align to TRBD1. With V trimmed by 4 bases and J by 6 bases, 9 bases remained unmatched. Germline values: CDR1 SGDLS, CDR2 YYNGEE. This CDR3 contains 16 residues. Written as DNA, the CDR3 is TGTGCCAGCAGCCCTCATGGACAGGGGGCTGGCAATGAGCAGTTCTTC. Residues: CASSPHGQGAGNEQFF. Supplemented by reference TRBV9 and TRBJ2-1, the full variable domain reads DSGVTQTPKHLITATGQRVTLRCSPRSGDLSVYWYQQSLDQGLQFLIQYYNGEERAKGNILERFSAQQFPDLHSELNLSSLELGDSALYFCASSPHGQGAGNEQFFGPGTRLTVL.

The chain uses TRBV7-2 and TRBJ2-7; D possibly corresponds to TRBD2 (5 bases). CDR1 and CDR2 from the germline V gene are SGHTA and FQGNSA. The V end lost 6 bases, the J end lost 0 bases, and 12 bases lay between the germline ends. The CDR3 spans 14 residues. The CDR3 DNA reads TGTGCCAGCAGTTTTGCCACTAGCTCCTACGAGCAGTACTTC. It translates to CASSFATSSYEQYF.

This chain links TRBV5-1 with TRBJ2-7; 8 positions agree with TRBD1. This CDR3 spans 19 amino acids. Unmatched junction bases numbered 18, after V lost 2 bases and J lost 2 bases. Germline V lookup: CDR1 SGHRS, CDR2 YFSETQ. The DNA of the CDR3 is TGCGCCAGCAGCTTCTTGTTAAGGACAGGGTCGCAACCCCCCTACGAGCAGTACTTC. This sequence encodes CASSFLLRTGSQPPYEQYF.

The genes are TRBV7-9 and TRBJ2-7, with TRBD2 matching over 8 bases. V lost 3 bases to trimming and J lost 6 bases; unmatched junction nucleotides: 7. Germline CDR1 SEHNR, CDR2 FQNEAQ (reference sequence). The CDR3 length is 14 residues. The CDR3 DNA follows: TGTGCCAGCAGCTTTAGCGGGGCAGGCCTCGAGCAGTACTTC. It codes for CASSFSGAGLEQYF. Based on the CDR3 plus reference TRBV7-9 and TRBJ2-7, the full variable domain is DTGVSQNPRHKITKRGQNVTFRCDPISEHNRLYWYRQTLGQGPEFLTYFQNEAQLEKSRLLSDRFSAERPKGSFSTLEIQRTEQGDSAMYLCASSFSGAGLEQYFGPGTRLTVT.

J is TRBJ1-5 and V is TRBV6-5; weak D call: TRBD1 (6 bases). Germline V gene sequence: CDR1 MNHEY, CDR2 SVGAGI. This CDR3 is built from 14 residues. The V and J ends lost 7 bases and 1 base respectively, with 11 bases between them. The CDR3 protein is CASTEQGSNQPQHF. CDR3 coding DNA: TGTGCCAGCACCGAACAGGGAAGCAATCAGCCCCAGCATTTT.

This sequence joins TRBV19 and TRBJ1-1, with D tentatively TRBD1 (5 bases). Per the germline V gene, CDR1 is LNHDA and CDR2 is SQIVND (reference sequence). Trimming took 6 bases from V and 0 from J, leaving 11 bases between them. This CDR3 region has 14 residues. Written as DNA, the CDR3 is TGTGCCAGTAGCCCCGGGACGTTGAACACTGAAGCTTTCTTT. Translated: CASSPGTLNTEAFF.

The CDR3 is CASSQGAREQYF. CDR3 nucleotide sequence: TGTGCCAGCAGCCAAGGGGCCCGCGAGCAGTACTTC. The chain has TRBV6-5 and TRBJ2-7; perhaps TRBD1 as D (5 bases). CDR1 MNHEY and CDR2 SVGAGI come from the germline V gene. The CDR3 loop spans 12 amino acids. The V gene lost 6 bases and the J gene lost 6 bases, with 12 bases spanning the gap.

This clone was detected only a few times. CDR3 residues: CATSPADSANYGYTF. CDR3 sequence (DNA): TGTGCCACCAGCCCTGCGGACAGTGCTAACTATGGCTACACCTTC. The rearrangement uses TRBV24-1 and TRBJ1-2; D perhaps matches TRBD1 (6 bases). The length of the CDR3 is 15 residues. The V end was cut by 7 bases, the J end by 0 bases, with 14 bases between. Per the germline V gene, CDR1 is KGHDR and CDR2 is SFDVKD.

The chain uses TRBV2 and TRBJ2-3; D unresolved. Germline values: CDR1 SNHLY, CDR2 FYNNEI. V dropped 1 base and J dropped 4 bases, with 9 bases sitting between them. CDR3 size: 14 residues. CDR3 amino acids: CASSEGRWADTQYF. DNA for the CDR3: TGTGCCAGCAGTGAAGGGCGCTGGGCAGATACGCAGTATTTT.

This clone has only a few counts. The genes are TRBV2 and TRBJ1-2; D ambiguous. The V end lost 7 bases, the J end lost 1 base, and 10 bases lay between the germline ends. The V gene's germline CDR1 is SNHLY and CDR2 FYNNEI. This CDR3 spans 13 amino acids. This CDR3 reads CASIRASNYGYTF. CDR3 DNA sequence: TGTGCCAGCATCCGGGCCAGTAACTATGGCTACACCTTC.

The chain recombines TRBV7-2 with TRBJ2-2, with 7 bases matching TRBD1. This CDR3 spans 15 amino acids. Germline lookup yields CDR1 SGHTA and CDR2 FQGNSA. The junction had 5 bases not matched to a gene; V was cut back by 1 base and J by 6 bases. This CDR3 is CASSLGDRSAGELFF. The CDR3 DNA is TGTGCCAGCAGCTTAGGGGACAGATCGGCCGGGGAGCTGTTTTTT.

The rearrangement links TRBV3-1 (or the pseudogene TRBV3-2) to TRBJ2-3; D ambiguous. Trimming took off 0 bases at V and 4 bases at J, with 11 bases between the two ends. CDR1 and CDR2 (germline): LGHDT, YNNKEL (reference sequence). This CDR3 spans 15 amino acids. The CDR3 sequence is CASSQDLPWSDTQYF. CDR3 nucleotides: TGTGCCAGCAGCCAAGATCTTCCTTGGTCAGATACGCAGTATTTT.

The chain uses TRBV7-2 and TRBJ1-5; 8 bases are a match to TRBD1. This CDR3 has 14 amino acids. Germline-derived CDR1 and CDR2 are SGHTA and FQGNSA. The trim removed 3 bases at V and 7 bases at J, leaving 5 bases unmatched. This chain's CDR3 is CASSFRQGRQPQHF. The CDR3 coding sequence is TGTGCCAGCAGCTTCCGACAGGGGAGGCAGCCCCAGCATTTT.

The chain links TRBV7-8 to TRBJ1-2; no firm D call. This CDR3 is 14 amino acids long. The V end was cut by 4 bases, the J end by 8 bases, with 17 bases between. Germline-derived CDR1 and CDR2 are SGHVS and FQNEAQ. This CDR3 is CASSSRTGFEGYTF. As DNA, the CDR3 is TGTGCCAGCAGCTCAAGGACCGGGTTTGAAGGCTACACCTTC.

The chain joins TRBV7-3 to TRBJ2-3; 11 bases agree with TRBD2. CDR1 and CDR2 from the germline V gene are SGHTA and FQGTGA. This CDR3 spans 17 amino acids. The V and J ends lost 5 bases and 8 bases, in that order; junction bases with no gene match: 15. This chain's CDR3 is CASSPSLIAGGQGTQYF. The CDR3 bases are TGTGCCAGCAGCCCCTCTTTGATAGCGGGGGGGCAGGGTACGCAGTATTTT.

The V call is TRBV19, the J call TRBJ2-4; D call uncertain. The V gene's germline CDR1 is LNHDA and CDR2 SQIVND (reference sequence). The CDR3 length is 13 residues. V was cut by 7 bases and J by 3 bases, with 10 bases left in between. The CDR3 loop is CASTSVDKNIQYF. For the CDR3, the DNA is TGTGCCAGTACCTCCGTCGACAAAAACATTCAGTACTTC. Full variable domain (remainder filled in from reference TRBV19 and TRBJ2-4): DGGITQSPKYLFRKEGQNVTLSCEQNLNHDAMYWYRQDPGQGLRLIYYSQIVNDFQKGDIAEGYSVSREKKESFPLTVTSAQKNPTAFYLCASTSVDKNIQYFGAGTRLSVL.

The chain combines TRBV6-4 with TRBJ1-6; D gene uncertain. V lost 2 bases to trimming and J lost 7 bases, with 30 bases between them. The germline CDR1 and CDR2 sequences are MRHNA and SNTAGT. CDR3 length equals 21 residues. CDR3 nucleotide sequence: TGTGCCAGCAGTGACCTCACTCGGCCCAAGCCCTGGTTTTGTGGCAATTCACCCCTCCACTTT. Encoded protein: CASSDLTRPKPWFCGNSPLHF.

The gene calls are TRBV20-1 and TRBJ1-4; D unclear. V shed 4 bases and J shed 8 bases, with 8 bases lying between them. From germline, CDR1 is DFQATT and CDR2 SNEGSKA (reference sequence). The CDR3 has 11 amino acids. For the CDR3, the DNA is TGCAGTGCTATCTTTGGGGAAAAACTGTTTTTT. Translation: CSAIFGEKLFF.